This T cell receptor (beta chain) was captured by sequencing in a study of vaccination effects on CD4 cells after COVID-19 (dated by TCRdb to between 2021 and 2024). Regarding the study in general: To identify antigen-specific CD4+ T cell clonotypes by their expansion, the ViraFEST assay first stimulated PBMC with viral peptide pools and then applied TCR sequencing. Two doses of either the BNT162b2 or the mRNA-1273 mRNA SARS-CoV-2 vaccine were administered to participants. Pre-vaccine samples from two convalescent patients were drawn 16 days and one week before the first dose, 142 and 148 days after COVID-19 diagnosis. About 2.1 million PBMC per well were cultured with approximately 10 ug/ml peptides in IMDM containing approximately 4.6% human AB serum, approximately 9.9 IU/ml IL-2 and gentamicin. In both COVID-19 convalescent patients and infection-naive vaccine recipients, the study compared SARS-CoV-2 spike-specific CD4+ TCR repertoires from before mRNA vaccination with those from after it. A total of 10 COVID-19 convalescent patients and several SARS-CoV-2-naive healthy vaccine recipients were included in the full study. In the study, cultures from other donors were sequenced using the Oncomine TCR Beta short-read assay on an Illumina iSeq 100.

Points on this clone: This clone's antigen is unknown. No qualities accompany the bases; no much larger clone lies one base away.

Receptors were amplified or captured by the immunoSEQ multiplex PCR assay. DNA from the cultured and isolated CD4+ T cells underwent TCR beta CDR3 sequencing. As for how the authors treated the data: Non-productive TCR sequences were discarded, and reads were trimmed to the CDR3 region, with only CDR3s of 7 or more amino acids retained. The MANAFEST web app was used to identify antigen-specific clonotypes by comparing expansion in peptide wells with expansion in reference cultures. Positive clones required FDR<0.05 expansion versus reference and all other wells, odds ratio above 5, and frequency above 0.1% in two replicate wells. A clonotype was called cross-reactive if it was significantly expanded both in SARS-CoV-2 spike wells and in at least one common cold coronavirus spike condition. Levenshtein distance calculated with the stringdist R package was used to assess CDR3 similarity, and unrooted trees were constructed with ape in R 3.6.1. This immuneACCESS table, as held by TCRdb, lists in-frame sequences with V and J called but not all clones. Of the missing ones, under half trace to an unresolved V gene in checked studies; the others have no known cause. V and J calls and clone size follow that table, whereas D and trimming were derived from the DNA. For this sample there are 45,000 or so clones; 60% to 85% appear just once. The ten biggest clones cover 10% to 15% of the sample.

V and J lose 6 bases and 5 bases, and a span of 9 bases separates them. The CDR1 and CDR2 encoded by the germline V gene (reference sequence) are DFQATT and SNEGSKA. The CDR3 contains 11 residues, cysteine and phenylalanine counted. Only the CDR3 region is kept as DNA, spanning 33 bases read in frame from base 1. Points the paper makes about the study in general: Among convalescent patients, the spike-reactive repertoire after vaccination was made up mainly of new vaccine-induced clones that were largely distinct from the clones induced by infection. The study was limited by a small number of convalescent patients, and early post-infection timepoints were lacking. Both infection-induced and vaccine-induced clones contracted markedly at late post-vaccination timepoints, which is consistent with waning T cell responses.

After less than eleven days of culture, CD4+ T cells were isolated with the EasySep CD4+ T cell isolation kit. Convalescent patients had PCR-confirmed SARS-CoV-2 infection between March and December 2020, before Alpha, Beta and Delta variants emerged in the United States. On days 3 and 7, half of the culture medium was replaced with fresh IL-2-containing medium. Unless noted otherwise, every peptide stimulation condition was grown in triplicate wells. Using Ficoll-Paque Plus gradient centrifugation, PBMC were separated from whole blood and then either used fresh or cryopreserved at -140C. The QIAamp micro DNA kit was used to extract genomic DNA from the cultured CD4+ T cells.

The chain was built from TRBV20-1 and TRBJ2-3; no confident D gene assignment can be made. The clonotype was recovered from a human donor who had a prior SARS-CoV-2 infection. The sample in question was CD4+ T cells from PBMCs cultured without peptide, obtained before COVID-19 vaccination. Read as DNA, the sequence is TGCAGTGCCCTTCTTTTAGATACGCAGTATTTT. This yields the protein CSALLLDTQYF.